This T cell receptor beta chain was recovered during a study of CD8+CD57+ T cells in acquired aplastic anemia (dated by TCRdb to 2016 to 2018). In terms of the full investigation: DNA extracted from sorted CD4+ and CD8+ cells had a mean of around 3 ug, with a range of about 0.18 to 27.4 ug. CD8+CD57+ expansion was defined as frequency above the mean frequency observed in healthy subjects.

From the cysteine through the phenylalanine, the CDR3 covers 15 amino acids. The read is trimmed to its CDR3 DNA, 45 bases read in frame from base 1. Trimming takes 4 bases off V and 0 bases off J; junction bases not matched to a gene: 3. Based on the germline V gene, the CDR1 and CDR2 sequences are WSHSY and SAAADI. Genomic DNA was used as template for profiling of TCR beta VDJ combinations and CDR3 sequences. An Illumina HiSeq 2000 was the platform used for TCR repertoire sequencing. On the authors' methods: Repertoire assessment relied on Simpson's diversity index, CDR3 size and DJ length profiles, and TRBV/TRBJ rearrangement plots. The immunodominant clone was defined as the most abundant DNA sequence in deep sequencing data. CDR3 amino acid sequences were checked for sharing between subjects and were compared against published repertoires and the VDJdb database. In TCRdb, the public reads were trimmed at Q25 with fastp and aligned with MiXCR, with productive beta chains retained. All rows with the same CDR3 protein become a single entry with the most common DNA and genes. TCRdb's processing, not the study's, gives the V and J calls here. The sample table contains about 180,000 distinct CDR3 sequences; only one count was recorded for approximately 48% of them. The top ten constitute 10% to 15% of the sample.

Expansion of CD8+CD57+ cells had been shown by flow cytometry in the patients chosen for sequencing. All patients had severe acquired aplastic anemia diagnosed by International Study of Aplastic Anemia and Agranulocytosis and Camitta criteria. No therapy had been received by the patients at the time of blood sampling. The study deep-sequenced TCR repertoires of sorted CD4+ and CD8+ blood T cells from severe aplastic anemia patients and healthy subjects. In the USA, patient enrollment took place under clinicaltrials.gov protocols 00001620, 01623167, 00001397, 00071045, 00081523 and 00961064. Ficoll-Paque density gradient centrifugation was used to isolate peripheral blood mononuclear cells. Before DNA was extracted, CD4+ and CD8+ T cells were sorted using either FACS or magnetic beads. The study at large found these results: Between patients and healthy controls, no significant difference in CD8+ Simpson's diversity was found (P=0.060). Twenty-nine CD8+ CDR3 sequences were shared between patients and controls but appeared highly expressed in patients and within their immunodominant clones.

With respect to this clonotype: No cognate antigen has been identified for it. Base qualities were left out, and no much larger clone turns up one base away.

The rearrangement joined TRBV10-2 to TRBJ2-1, and TRBD2 aligns with 7 junction nucleotides. The sample taken for sequencing was sorted CD4+, CD8+, or CD8+CD57+ T cells (not recorded which) from PBMCs. The source is a human donor with aplastic anemia. The sequence in DNA is TGCGCCAGCAGTGCGGCTAGCGGCTCCTACAATGAGCAGTTCTTC. Its protein reads: CASSAASGSYNEQFF.